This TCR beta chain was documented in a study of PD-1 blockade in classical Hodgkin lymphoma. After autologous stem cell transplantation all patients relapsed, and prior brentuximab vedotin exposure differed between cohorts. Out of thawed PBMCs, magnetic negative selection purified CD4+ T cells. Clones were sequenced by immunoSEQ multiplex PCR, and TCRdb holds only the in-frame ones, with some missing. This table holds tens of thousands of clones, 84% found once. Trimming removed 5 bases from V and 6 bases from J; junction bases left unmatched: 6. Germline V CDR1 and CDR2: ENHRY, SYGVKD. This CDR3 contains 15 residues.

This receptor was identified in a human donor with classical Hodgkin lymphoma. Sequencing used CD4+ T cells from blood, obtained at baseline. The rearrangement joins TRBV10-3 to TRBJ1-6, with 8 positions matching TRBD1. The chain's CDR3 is CAISTGGVRNSPLHF. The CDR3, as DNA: TGTGCCATCAGTACAGGGGGAGTGCGTAATTCACCCCTCCACTTT.